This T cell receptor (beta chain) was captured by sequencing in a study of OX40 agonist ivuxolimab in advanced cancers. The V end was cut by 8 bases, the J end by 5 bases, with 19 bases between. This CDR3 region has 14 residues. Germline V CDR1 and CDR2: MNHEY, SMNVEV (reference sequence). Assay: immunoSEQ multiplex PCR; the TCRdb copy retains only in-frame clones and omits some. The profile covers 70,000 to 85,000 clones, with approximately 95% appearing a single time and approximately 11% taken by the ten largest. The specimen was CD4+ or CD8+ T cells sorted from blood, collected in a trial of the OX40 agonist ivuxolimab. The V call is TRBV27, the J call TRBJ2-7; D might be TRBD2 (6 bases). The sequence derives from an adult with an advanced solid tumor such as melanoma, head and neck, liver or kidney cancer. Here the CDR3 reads CASGLGGSAHEQYF. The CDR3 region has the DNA TGTGCCAGCGGCCTTGGAGGGAGCGCCCACGAGCAGTACTTC.